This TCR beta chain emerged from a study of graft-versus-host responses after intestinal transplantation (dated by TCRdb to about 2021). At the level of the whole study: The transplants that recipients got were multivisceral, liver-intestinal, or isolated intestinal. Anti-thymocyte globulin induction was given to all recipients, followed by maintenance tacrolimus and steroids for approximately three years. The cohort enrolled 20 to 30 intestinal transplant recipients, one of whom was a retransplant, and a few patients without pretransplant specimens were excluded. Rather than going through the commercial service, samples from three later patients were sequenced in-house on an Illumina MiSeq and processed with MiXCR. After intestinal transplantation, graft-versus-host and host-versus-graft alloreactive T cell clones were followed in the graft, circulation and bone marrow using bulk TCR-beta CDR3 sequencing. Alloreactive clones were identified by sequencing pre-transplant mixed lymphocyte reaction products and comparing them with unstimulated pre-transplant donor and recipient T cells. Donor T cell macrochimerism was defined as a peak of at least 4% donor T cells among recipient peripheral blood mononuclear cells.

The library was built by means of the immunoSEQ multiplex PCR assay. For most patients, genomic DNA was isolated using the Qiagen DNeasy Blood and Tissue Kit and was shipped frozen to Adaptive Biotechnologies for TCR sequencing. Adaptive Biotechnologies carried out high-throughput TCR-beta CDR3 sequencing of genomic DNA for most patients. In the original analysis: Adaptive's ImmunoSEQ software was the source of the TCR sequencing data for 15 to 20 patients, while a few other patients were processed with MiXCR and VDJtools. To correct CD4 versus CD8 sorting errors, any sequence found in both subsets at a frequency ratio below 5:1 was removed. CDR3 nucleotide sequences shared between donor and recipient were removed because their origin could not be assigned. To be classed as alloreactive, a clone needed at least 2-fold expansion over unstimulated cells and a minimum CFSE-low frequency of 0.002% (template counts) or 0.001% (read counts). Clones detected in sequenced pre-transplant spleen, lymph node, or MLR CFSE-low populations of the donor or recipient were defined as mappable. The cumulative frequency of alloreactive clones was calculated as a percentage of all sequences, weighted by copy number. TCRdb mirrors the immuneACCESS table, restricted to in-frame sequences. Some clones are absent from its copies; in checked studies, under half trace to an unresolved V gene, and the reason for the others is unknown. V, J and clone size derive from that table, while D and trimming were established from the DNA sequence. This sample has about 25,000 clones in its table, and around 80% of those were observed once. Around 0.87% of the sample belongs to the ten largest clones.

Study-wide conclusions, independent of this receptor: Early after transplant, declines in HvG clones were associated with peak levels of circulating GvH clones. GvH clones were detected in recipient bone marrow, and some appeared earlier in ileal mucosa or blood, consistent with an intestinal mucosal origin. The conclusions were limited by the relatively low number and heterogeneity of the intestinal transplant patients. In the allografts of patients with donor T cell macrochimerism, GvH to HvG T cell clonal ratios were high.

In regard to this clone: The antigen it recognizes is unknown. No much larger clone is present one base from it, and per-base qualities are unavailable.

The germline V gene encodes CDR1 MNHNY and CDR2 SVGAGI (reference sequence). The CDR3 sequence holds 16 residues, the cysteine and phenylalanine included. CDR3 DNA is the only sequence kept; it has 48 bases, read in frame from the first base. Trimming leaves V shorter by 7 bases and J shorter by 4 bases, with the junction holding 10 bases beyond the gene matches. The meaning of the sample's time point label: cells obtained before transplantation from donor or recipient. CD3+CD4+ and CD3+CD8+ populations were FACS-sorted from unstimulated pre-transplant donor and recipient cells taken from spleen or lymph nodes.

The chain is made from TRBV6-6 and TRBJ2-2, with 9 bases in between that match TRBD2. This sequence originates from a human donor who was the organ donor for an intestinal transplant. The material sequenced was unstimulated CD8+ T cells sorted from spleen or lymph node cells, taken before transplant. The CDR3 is CASKFSGGLSTGELFF. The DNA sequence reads TGTGCCAGCAAGTTTAGCGGGGGACTTAGCACCGGGGAGCTGTTTTTT.